The next 32 T cell receptor beta chains were all read from a single sample in a study of post-analysis software for immune sequencing data. Unique molecular identifiers were carried by the TCR beta cDNA libraries. Via MiXCR, TCRdb re-called the PCR reads, giving one row per CDR3 protein. The table lists roughly 620,000 distinct CDR3 sequences, roughly 45% of them singletons. Antigens for these TCRs are unknown. Study-wide results and limits: There were roughly 5 TRBV segments more frequent in patients than controls, and TRBV5-6, TRBV5-1 and TRBV20-1 were among them.

The sequencing sample was made of blood. These receptor sequences come from a girl between 10 and 17 years old with multiple sclerosis.

The rearrangement joins TRBV20-1 to TRBJ2-1, with unresolved D. V was trimmed by 2 bases and J by 9 bases, leaving 11 bases between them. The CDR3 loop spans 12 amino acids. CDR1 DFQATT and CDR2 SNEGSKA come from the germline V gene (reference sequence). CDR3: CSARIQFTEQFF. The CDR3 region has the DNA TGCAGTGCTAGAATTCAGTTCACTGAGCAGTTCTTC.

The chain carries TRBV29-1 and TRBJ1-1; the D gene is possibly TRBD1 (5 bases). Trimming shortened V by 7 bases and J by 3 bases, and 18 bases separated the two germline ends. Germline-derived CDR1 and CDR2 are SQVTM and ANQGSEA. CDR3 length: 14 residues. The CDR3: CSARGGTSHTEAFF. The CDR3 DNA sequence: TGCAGCGCAAGAGGCGGGACTTCGCACACTGAAGCTTTCTTT.

The chain recombines TRBV5-1 with TRBJ2-1; D not resolved. The germline gives CDR1 SGHRS, CDR2 YFSETQ. The CDR3 consists of 15 residues. V was trimmed by 0 bases and J by 9 bases, leaving 16 bases between them. Written as DNA, the CDR3 is TGCGCCAGCAGCTTGGGTCGGACCGTTTGGGGTGAGCAGTTCTTC. Translation gives CASSLGRTVWGEQFF.

There are a few counts of this clonotype. V usage is TRBV20-1 and J usage is TRBJ1-2; weak D call: TRBD1 (5 bases). The CDR3 runs to 12 residues. The V end lost 5 bases, the J end lost 5 bases, and 12 bases lay between the germline ends. CDR1 DFQATT and CDR2 SNEGSKA come from the germline V gene (reference sequence). This CDR3 reads CSAPGQGYGYTF. For the CDR3, the DNA is TGCAGTGCTCCGGGGCAGGGTTATGGCTACACCTTC.

The V and J genes are TRBV9 and TRBJ2-1; 7 bases line up with TRBD2. The trim removed 2 bases at V and 7 bases at J, leaving 3 bases unmatched. This CDR3 is built from 13 residues. Germline assignment: CDR1 SGDLS and CDR2 YYNGEE. In DNA, the CDR3 is TGTGCCAGCAGCGTGATCGGGGGGAATGAGCAGTTCTTC. Amino acids: CASSVIGGNEQFF.

The chain joins TRBV5-1 to TRBJ2-5; D is unclear. The V end lost 0 bases, the J end lost 0 bases, and 9 bases lay between the germline ends. CDR1 is SGHRS, CDR2 YFSETQ, per germline. The CDR3 loop spans 15 amino acids. The CDR3 DNA reads TGCGCCAGCAGCTTGGGTTCCCGGGACCAAGAGACCCAGTACTTC. Translating gives CASSLGSRDQETQYF. The full variable domain, completed using reference TRBV5-1 and TRBJ2-5, is KAGVTQTPRYLIKTRGQQVTLSCSPISGHRSVSWYQQTPGQGLQFLFEYFSETQRNKGNFPGRFSGRQFSNSRSEMNVSTLELGDSALYLCASSLGSRDQETQYFGPGTRLLVL.

This clonotype was picked up a small number of times. V gene TRBV6-5 combines with J gene TRBJ2-7; perhaps TRBD1 as D (5 bases). The CDR3 runs 14 residues. V lost 6 bases, J lost 3 bases, and 15 bases lay in between. Germline CDR1 reads MNHEY; CDR2 reads SVGAGI. The CDR3 sequence: CASRKDSIDYEQYF. In DNA, the CDR3 is TGTGCCAGCAGAAAAGACAGTATTGACTACGAGCAGTACTTC.

V usage is TRBV4-1 and J usage is TRBJ1-2, with 8 bases lining up with TRBD1. Trimming at V came to 4 bases and at J to 4 bases, leaving 20 bases not matched to a gene. Germline V CDR1 and CDR2: MGHRA, YSYEKL. The CDR3 runs 19 residues. The CDR3 DNA follows: TGCGCCAGCAGCCCCGCACTAATGGGGCTGGGGCAGGGGGCCTATGGCTACACCTTC. This translates into CASSPALMGLGQGAYGYTF.

The chain couples TRBV19 to TRBJ2-7; TRBD1 is a possible D gene (6 bases). The J call is in doubt because the DNA end fits TRBJ2-4 better. The germline gives CDR1 LNHDA, CDR2 SQIVND (reference sequence). This CDR3 region has 14 residues. The CDR3 nucleotides read TGTGCCAGTAGTAAGGACAGTCACAAAAACATTCAGTACTTC. Residues: CASSKDSHKNIQYF.

The chain uses TRBV4-2 and TRBJ2-1; TRBD2 agrees at 7 bases. The junction had 9 bases not matched to a gene; V was cut back by 0 bases and J by 4 bases. The germline V gene encodes CDR1 LGHNA and CDR2 YNFKEQ. CDR3 length: 17 residues. CDR3: CASSQDSGGGLYNEQFF. The CDR3, as DNA: TGTGCCAGCAGCCAAGATTCGGGGGGAGGCCTATACAATGAGCAGTTCTTC.

The sample holds a few counts of this clonotype. The chain has TRBV3-1 and TRBJ1-5; no reliable D call. The CDR3 extends over 15 amino acids. Germline loops: CDR1 LGHDT, CDR2 YNNKEL (reference sequence). The germline V and J ends were trimmed by 0 bases and 2 bases, with 8 bases remaining between them. The chain's CDR3 is CASSQDPWGNQPQHF. CDR3 coding DNA: TGTGCCAGCAGCCAAGATCCCTGGGGCAATCAGCCCCAGCATTTT.

This chain links TRBV11-3 with TRBJ1-2; a weak D match, TRBD1 (6 bases). CDR1 and CDR2 from the germline V gene are SGHNT and YENEEA. Trimming cost V 4 bases and J 8 bases, with 14 bases left between them. CDR3 size: 13 residues. In DNA form, the CDR3 reads TGTGCCAGCAGCTCGACAGGTTTGAGAGGCTACACCTTC. Translated, it gives CASSSTGLRGYTF.

The chain joins TRBV4-1 to TRBJ2-5; 9 bases map to TRBD2. The germline gives CDR1 MGHRA, CDR2 YSYEKL. The CDR3 is 16 residues long. The V gene end was trimmed by 5 bases and the J gene end by 3 bases; junction bases not matched to a gene: 10. This chain's CDR3 is CASSKVWAGGKETQYF. The CDR3 DNA follows: TGCGCCAGCAGCAAGGTTTGGGCGGGAGGGAAAGAGACCCAGTACTTC.

The chain carries TRBV10-3 and TRBJ1-6; possible D gene TRBD1, 6 bases. Germline assignment: CDR1 ENHRY and CDR2 SYGVKD. The CDR3 sequence is 14 residues long. The germline V and J ends were trimmed by 8 bases and 6 bases, with 14 bases remaining between them. CDR3 loop: CAICGGSVNSPLHF. The CDR3 region has the DNA TGTGCCATCTGTGGGGGCTCAGTTAATTCACCCCTCCACTTT.

V usage is TRBV30 and J usage is TRBJ2-6, with a possible D match to TRBD2 (7 bases). Trimming shortened V by 2 bases and J by 2 bases, and 16 bases separated the two germline ends. The CDR3 extends over 17 amino acids. Looked up from germline, CDR1 is GTSNPN and CDR2 is SVGIG (reference sequence). CDR3 residues: CAWSSLGGGPGANVLTF. CDR3 coding DNA: TGTGCCTGGAGTTCTCTAGGGGGGGGTCCTGGGGCCAACGTCCTGACTTTC.

This clonotype was counted at least ten times. An end of the junction differs from the germline gene, which may be a read error. The chain carries TRBV5-1 and TRBJ2-1; 13 nucleotides align to TRBD2. The CDR3 length is 16 residues. Germline V gene sequence: CDR1 SGHRS, CDR2 YFSETQ. The chain's CDR3 is CASSLGLAGSYNEQFF. CDR3 DNA sequence: TGTGCCAGCAGCCTGGGACTAGCGGGATCCTACAATGAGCAGTTCTTC. Drawing the rest from reference TRBV5-1 and TRBJ2-1, the complete variable domain is KAGVTQTPRYLIKTRGQQVTLSCSPISGHRSVSWYQQTPGQGLQFLFEYFSETQRNKGNFPGRFSGRQFSNSRSEMNVSTLELGDSALYLCASSLGLAGSYNEQFFGPGTRLTVL.

The genes are TRBV4-1 and TRBJ2-4; 12 bases match TRBD1. In germline, CDR1 is MGHRA, CDR2 YSYEKL. Trimming took 0 bases from V and 8 from J; bases not matched to a gene: 5. This CDR3 comprises 16 residues. DNA of the CDR3: TGCGCCAGCAGCCAAGATAGGGGACAGGGGGCTCACATTCAGTACTTC. This encodes CASSQDRGQGAHIQYF.

The gene calls are TRBV4-1 and TRBJ2-7; D perhaps matches TRBD2 (5 bases). The CDR3 consists of 15 residues. Deletions cut 1 base from V and 0 bases from J, with 10 bases between. Germline CDR1 and CDR2: MGHRA and YSYEKL. The CDR3 DNA reads as TGCGCCAGCAGCCAAGCGGGCACTAGCTCCTACGAGCAGTACTTC. This gives the protein CASSQAGTSSYEQYF.

The genes are TRBV5-1 and TRBJ2-1; 7 positions match TRBD1. CDR1 and CDR2 (germline): SGHRS, YFSETQ. V gave up 0 bases and J gave up 4 bases; unmatched junction bases: 1. This CDR3 contains 14 residues. The CDR3 DNA reads as TGCGCCAGCAGCTTGGAACAGGGGTACAATGAGCAGTTCTTC. Protein: CASSLEQGYNEQFF.

The chain employs TRBV10-3 and TRBJ2-7; no clear D. With 6 bases removed from V and 3 bases from J, the gap between germline ends came to 9 bases. Germline assignment: CDR1 ENHRY and CDR2 SYGVKD. This CDR3 is 12 amino acids long. The CDR3 sequence is CAISGSLYEQYF. In DNA, the CDR3 is TGTGCCATCAGCGGTTCCCTCTACGAGCAGTACTTC.

This clonotype showed up just a few times. The V gene is TRBV4-1, the J gene TRBJ1-2; D remains unclear. The CDR3 is 15 amino acids. From germline, CDR1 is MGHRA and CDR2 YSYEKL. The ends were cut back, 8 bases at V and 2 bases at J, with 18 bases in the middle. In DNA, the CDR3 is TGCGCCAGCCAAGACGGCGGTTGGCAGAACTATGGCTACACCTTC. Translation gives CASQDGGWQNYGYTF.

The V and J genes are TRBV12-3 or TRBV12-4 and TRBJ1-2; D call uncertain. V lost 6 bases and J 10 bases, leaving 18 bases between the germline ends. The CDR3 sequence is 13 residues long. The CDR3 nucleotides are TGTGCCAGCAGCCTGGACGGTCTGCGGGACTACACCTTC. Translated: CASSLDGLRDYTF.

V is TRBV25-1 and J is TRBJ2-1; D could derive from TRBD1 or TRBD2 (7 bases each). The CDR3 has 16 amino acids. The V end was cut by 5 bases, the J end by 9 bases, with 23 bases between. Germline CDR1 and CDR2: MGHDK and SYGVNS. DNA of the CDR3: TGTGCCAGCAGTCACCGAAGGGGGAGGGGGCAACTTGAGCAGTTCTTC. Protein sequence: CASSHRRGRGQLEQFF.

The CDR3 is CASSLAYQRNSYEQYF. In nucleotides, the CDR3 is TGTGCCAGCAGCTTGGCCTACCAGCGGAATTCCTACGAGCAGTACTTC. V gene TRBV5-6 combines with J gene TRBJ2-7, with D possibly matching TRBD2 (5 bases). Germline values: CDR1 SGHDT, CDR2 YYEEEE. V lost 0 bases and J 1 base, leaving 14 bases between the germline ends. The CDR3 runs to 16 residues.

The chain is built from TRBV7-2 and TRBJ2-3; D remains unclear. This CDR3 is 14 amino acids long. The V gene lost 3 bases and the J gene lost 3 bases, with 10 bases spanning the gap. Germline V gives CDR1 SGHTA, CDR2 FQGNSA. The DNA for the CDR3 is TGTGCCAGCAGCTTGCTCAGAGAAACAGATACGCAGTATTTT. Protein sequence: CASSLLRETDTQYF.

This clonotype was detected only a few times. The V and J genes are TRBV27 and TRBJ2-5, with no clear D. Germline V lookup: CDR1 MNHEY, CDR2 SMNVEV (reference sequence). The CDR3 loop spans 17 amino acids. V was trimmed by 6 bases and J by 1 base, leaving 21 bases between them. The CDR3 region is CASSPSPTGRPQETQYF. CDR3 DNA sequence: TGTGCCAGCAGCCCATCCCCTACGGGCAGACCCCAAGAGACCCAGTACTTC.

V gene TRBV3-1 combines with J gene TRBJ1-2, with 9 bases that match TRBD1. CDR3 length: 14 amino acids. J lost 6 bases, V lost 1 base, and 3 bases had no gene match. The V gene's germline CDR1 is LGHDT and CDR2 YNNKEL (reference sequence). This chain's CDR3 is CASSQAGQGNGYTF. In DNA form, the CDR3 reads TGTGCCAGCAGCCAAGCAGGACAGGGGAATGGCTACACCTTC. Combining the CDR3 with reference TRBV3-1 and TRBJ1-2 gives the whole variable domain DTAVSQTPKYLVTQMGNDKSIKCEQNLGHDTMYWYKQDSKKFLKIMFSYNNKELIINETVPNRFSPKSPDKAHLNLHINSLELGDSAVYFCASSQAGQGNGYTFGSGTRLTVV.

The gene calls are TRBV7-6 and TRBJ2-3, with D possibly being TRBD2 (6 bases). Trimming cost V 1 base and J 6 bases, with 20 bases left between them. Germline V gene lookup returns CDR1 SGHVS and CDR2 FNYEAQ. The CDR3 has 17 amino acids. CDR3 in DNA: TGTGCCAGCAGCTTAGGTCGGCTGGGGACTTGGAGGGATACGCAGTATTTT. The encoded protein is CASSLGRLGTWRDTQYF.

The chain is built from TRBV6-5 and TRBJ2-1; tentative D call: TRBD2 (5 bases). V dropped 9 bases and J dropped 4 bases, with 16 bases sitting between them. Germline assignment: CDR1 MNHEY and CDR2 SVGAGI. There are 14 residues in the CDR3. The CDR3 region is CASTVVGAYNEQFF. The CDR3 nucleotides read TGTGCCAGTACCGTAGTGGGAGCTTACAATGAGCAGTTCTTC.

The J gene is TRBJ1-6, the V gene TRBV7-3; 9 nucleotides match TRBD1. Trimming at V came to 3 bases and at J to 7 bases, leaving 4 bases not matched to a gene. The CDR3 sequence is 15 residues long. Germline CDR1 is SGHTA and CDR2 is FQGTGA. CDR3 residues: CASSFTGTGNSPLHF. The CDR3 DNA is TGTGCCAGCAGCTTCACCGGGACAGGGAATTCACCCCTCCACTTT.

The chain carries TRBV4-1 and TRBJ2-1, with 8 positions matching TRBD1. CDR3 size: 16 residues. CDR1 and CDR2 from the germline V gene are MGHRA and YSYEKL. With V trimmed by 4 bases and J by 4 bases, 9 bases remained unmatched. This CDR3 is CASSRLRTGSYNEQFF. CDR3 DNA: TGCGCCAGCAGCCGCCTCCGGACAGGGTCATACAATGAGCAGTTCTTC.

A single count supports this clonotype. The rearrangement joins TRBV12-3 or TRBV12-4 to TRBJ2-7; D gene ambiguous. The CDR3 is 15 residues long. Trimming cost V 1 base and J 1 base, with 11 bases left between them. The CDR3 DNA is TGTGCCAGCAGTTTAGTCGCGTTTCCTTCCTACGAGCAGTACTTC. Translation gives CASSLVAFPSYEQYF.